A selection of T cell receptor beta chains follows, all from one sample in a study of shared clonotypes between healthy human individuals. Clones were read by immunoSEQ multiplex PCR, and TCRdb kept only the in-frame ones, dropping some. The table lists about 2.1 million clones, 90% to 95% of them singletons. Sample: naive CD8+ T cells from PBMCs. All receptors derive from a man between 18 and 29 years old in good health. Some clones in this sample may be carry-over from other donors' samples. CDR3s include the opening cysteine and the closing phenylalanine or tryptophan. D genes are given only for firm matches. Only part of the rows carry a size: once, few, many, or a class if the clone is expanded.

D: TRBD2
J: TRBJ2-1
size: -
V: TRBV18
CDR3: CASSPPDGRGQFF
DNA: TGTGCCAGCTCACCACCGGACGGGAGGGGGCAGTTCTTC

D: -
J: TRBJ1-6
size: -
V: TRBV5-1
CDR3: CASTPGANSPLHF
DNA: TGCGCCAGCACTCCCGGGGCCAATTCACCCCTCCACTTT

D: -
J: TRBJ1-2
size: -
V: TRBV14
CDR3: CASSQVVGRGYTF
DNA: TGTGCCAGCAGCCAAGTGGTGGGTAGGGGCTACACCTTC

D: -
J: TRBJ2-7
size: -
V: TRBV6-1
CDR3: CASSEYIWGDEQYF
DNA: TGTGCCAGCAGTGAGTACATCTGGGGTGACGAGCAGTACTTC

D: -
J: TRBJ1-1
size: -
V: TRBV7-9
CDR3: CASSLRTDEAFF
DNA: TGTGCCAGCAGCCTGAGGACGGACGAAGCTTTCTTT

D: -
J: TRBJ2-7
size: once
V: TRBV4-2
CDR3: CASSPRTIYEQYF
DNA: TGTGCCAGCAGCCCCAGGACTATCTACGAGCAGTACTTC

D: -
J: TRBJ1-4
size: -
V: TRBV7-8
CDR3: CASSSWSGSGEKLFF
DNA: TGTGCCAGCAGCTCCTGGAGCGGTTCTGGGGAAAAACTGTTTTTT

D: -
J: TRBJ2-7
size: -
V: TRBV7-2
CDR3: CASSPGGGGYEQYF
DNA: TGTGCCAGCAGCCCCGGGGGAGGAGGGTACGAGCAGTACTTC

D: -
J: TRBJ2-5
size: once
V: TRBV7-9
CDR3: CASSFSGQQETQYF
DNA: TGTGCCAGCAGCTTTTCAGGGCAGCAAGAGACCCAGTACTTC

D: -
J: TRBJ1-1
size: -
V: TRBV27
CDR3: CASSLAPRTEAFF
DNA: TGTGCCAGCAGTTTAGCGCCGCGAACTGAAGCTTTCTTT

D: TRBD2
J: TRBJ2-3
size: -
V: TRBV7-3
CDR3: CASSSPRTSPDVDTQYF
DNA: TGTGCCAGCAGCTCTCCTCGGACTAGCCCGGATGTGGATACGCAGTATTTT

D: -
J: TRBJ1-1
size: -
V: TRBV19
CDR3: CASSISGNQNTEAFF
DNA: TGTGCCAGTAGTATAAGCGGGAACCAGAACACTGAAGCTTTCTTT

D: -
J: TRBJ2-5
size: -
V: TRBV5-8
CDR3: CASSLGPRTKETQYF
DNA: TGTGCCAGCAGCTTGGGACCAAGGACAAAAGAGACCCAGTACTTC

D: -
J: TRBJ1-3
size: -
V: TRBV11-2
CDR3: CASSLGAGYLPGNTIYF
DNA: TGTGCCAGCAGCTTAGGGGCAGGCTACCTCCCAGGAAACACCATATATTTT

D: -
J: TRBJ2-1
size: -
V: TRBV5-4
CDR3: CASSLGQGGSNEQFF
DNA: TGTGCCAGCAGCTTGGGGCAGGGAGGAAGTAATGAGCAGTTCTTC

D: -
J: TRBJ1-4
size: -
V: TRBV2
CDR3: CASRRGGYLEVEKLFF
DNA: TGTGCCAGCAGGAGGGGGGGGTACCTAGAGGTCGAAAAACTGTTTTTT

D: -
J: TRBJ2-2
size: -
V: TRBV5-5
CDR3: CASSISVTPNTGELFF
DNA: TGTGCCAGCAGCATCTCTGTTACCCCGAACACCGGGGAGCTGTTTTTT

D: TRBD2
J: TRBJ2-1
size: -
V: TRBV10-3
CDR3: CAIREAGVLNEQFF
DNA: TGTGCCATCAGGGAGGCGGGAGTTCTCAATGAGCAGTTCTTC

D: -
J: TRBJ2-1
size: -
V: TRBV27
CDR3: CASSPDRNNEQFF
DNA: TGTGCCAGCAGTCCGGACAGAAACAATGAGCAGTTCTTC

D: -
J: TRBJ2-1
size: -
V: TRBV9
CDR3: CASSVPGNEQFF
DNA: TGTGCCAGCAGCGTACCCGGTAATGAGCAGTTCTTC

D: -
J: TRBJ1-1
size: -
V: TRBV7-8
CDR3: CASSPRVAEAFF
DNA: TGTGCCAGCAGCCCGAGGGTTGCCGAAGCTTTCTTT

D: TRBD1
J: TRBJ2-7
size: -
V: TRBV7-8
CDR3: CASSDLTGGSYEQYF
DNA: TGTGCCAGCAGCGACCTAACAGGGGGATCCTACGAGCAGTACTTC

D: -
J: TRBJ2-7
size: -
V: TRBV6-6
CDR3: CASSTGGSGQYF
DNA: TGTGCCAGCAGTACTGGAGGGTCAGGGCAGTACTTC

D: -
J: TRBJ1-1
size: -
V: TRBV5-4
CDR3: CASSLLTERYTEAFF
DNA: TGTGCCAGCAGCTTGTTGACAGAAAGGTACACTGAAGCTTTCTTT

D: TRBD2
J: TRBJ2-7
size: once
V: TRBV7-9
CDR3: CASSPPSGRAGEQYF
DNA: TGTGCCAGCAGCCCCCCTAGCGGGAGGGCCGGCGAGCAGTACTTC

D: -
J: TRBJ2-1
size: -
V: TRBV19
CDR3: CASSDLGYNEQFF
DNA: TGTGCCAGTTCGGATCTGGGGTACAATGAGCAGTTCTTC

D: -
J: TRBJ1-3
size: -
V: TRBV30
CDR3: CAWSAWQGLSGNTIYF
DNA: TGTGCCTGGAGTGCTTGGCAGGGACTATCTGGAAACACCATATATTTT

D: -
J: TRBJ1-2
size: -
V: TRBV5-4
CDR3: CASSDAGGPLHYGYTF
DNA: TGTGCCAGCAGTGACGCCGGAGGCCCCTTACACTATGGCTACACCTTC

D: -
J: TRBJ2-7
size: -
V: TRBV10-3
CDR3: CAISDYRQVYEQYF
DNA: TGTGCCATCAGTGACTATCGGCAGGTCTACGAGCAGTACTTC

D: -
J: TRBJ1-5
size: -
V: TRBV27
CDR3: CASSLSARHGNNQPQHF
DNA: TGTGCCAGCAGTTTAAGCGCGAGACACGGAAACAATCAGCCCCAGCATTTT

D: -
J: TRBJ2-6
size: -
V: TRBV4-3
CDR3: CASSQDLNTGANVLTF
DNA: TGCGCCAGCAGCCAAGATCTAAATACTGGGGCCAACGTCCTGACTTTC

D: -
J: TRBJ1-4
size: -
V: TRBV2
CDR3: CASGVGGQGDEKLFF
DNA: TGTGCCAGCGGGGTTGGGGGCCAGGGAGATGAAAAACTGTTTTTT

D: -
J: TRBJ2-5
size: -
V: TRBV6-5
CDR3: CASSYTTEQETQYF
DNA: TGTGCCAGCAGTTACACGACAGAGCAAGAGACCCAGTACTTC

D: TRBD2
J: TRBJ2-7
size: -
V: TRBV4-2
CDR3: CASSQGRLAASYEQYF
DNA: TGTGCCAGCAGCCAAGGGCGACTAGCCGCCTCCTACGAGCAGTACTTC

D: -
J: TRBJ2-7
size: -
V: TRBV4-1
CDR3: CASSEWMGRGRDEQYF
DNA: TGCGCCAGCAGCGAATGGATGGGGAGGGGGCGTGACGAGCAGTACTTC

D: TRBD1
J: TRBJ2-7
size: -
V: TRBV7-9
CDR3: CASSSEVGQGIYEQYF
DNA: TGTGCCAGCAGCTCGGAGGTGGGACAGGGGATTTACGAGCAGTACTTC

D: TRBD2
J: TRBJ2-1
size: -
V: TRBV27
CDR3: CASTLFPSEAAGGYNEQFF
DNA: TGTGCCAGCACCCTTTTCCCCAGTGAGGCAGCGGGAGGATACAATGAGCAGTTCTTC

D: -
J: TRBJ2-7
size: -
V: TRBV4-2
CDR3: CASTAPGYEQYF
DNA: TGTGCCAGCACAGCTCCAGGCTACGAGCAGTACTTC